Sequencing of this T cell receptor beta chain was carried out in a study of T cell responses to AZD1222 COVID-19 vaccine. Study outcomes and limitations: There were mostly white British donors and more females than males, and clonal diversity was possibly underestimated. Within unmutated variant regions lay the reported targets of nearly half of spike-specific TCRs. The number of AZD1222 recipients seropositive at baseline was only five to seven.

The CDR3 extends over 15 amino acids. Worth noting for this clone: The target antigen is unknown.

Profiled with immunoSEQ multiplex PCR; TCRdb holds only in-frame clones, not every one. Of approximately 98,000 clones in the sample, approximately 90% were seen once. The genes are TRBV21-1 and TRBJ1-2; the table's D call, TRBD1, was not checked against the DNA. TRBV21-1 is classified as a pseudogene. The sample was peripheral blood, taken on day 0 of MenACWY control vaccination. This sequence was found in an adult in good health. The CDR3 DNA sequence: TGTGCCAGCAGCATCGACAGGGTATCTAACTATGGCTACACCTTC. This encodes CASSIDRVSNYGYTF.